This T cell receptor beta chain was sequenced during a study of T cell responses to AZD1222 COVID-19 vaccine. Study-level background: Whether given at about 4 or about 12 weeks, second doses were pooled.

The V end lost 5 bases, the J end lost 5 bases, and 15 bases lay between the germline ends. This CDR3 has 14 residues. Germline-derived CDR1 and CDR2 are MNHEY and SMNVEV (reference sequence). This clone was detected only once. Its antigen is not identified. Study-level results: Baseline seropositivity occurred in only six AZD1222 recipients. White British people made up most donors, females outnumbered males, and clonal diversity was possibly underestimated.

Profiled with immunoSEQ multiplex PCR; TCRdb holds only in-frame clones, not every one. The data show 90,000 to 120,000 clones, with more than 75% seen just once and roughly a fifth held by the top ten. This clonotype was sampled from an adult in good health. This rearrangement joins TRBV27 to TRBJ1-2; TRBD1 might be the D (5 bases). The specimen was peripheral blood, collected on day 0 of AZD1222 vaccination. In DNA form, the CDR3 reads TGTGCCAGCAGTCCTTTGGGGGAGGGGTATGGCTACACCTTC. It codes for CASSPLGEGYGYTF.